This passage covers 9 T cell receptor beta chains from one sample sequenced in a study of T cell repertoires in cytomegalovirus infection. MiXCR, applied by TCRdb to the reads, yields one record per CDR3 protein. This table holds fewer than 950,000 distinct CDR3 sequences, around a third found once. The antigens of these receptors remain unknown. Here the sequenced sample was cultured CD8+ T cells from PBMCs, taken from culture after CMV antigen stimulation. These receptors all stem from a human donor in good health (CMV status not recorded). Some clones in this sample may be carry-over from other donors' samples.

There are a few counts of this clonotype. This chain uses TRBV19 with TRBJ1-1; 7 bases fit TRBD1. The germline gives CDR1 LNHDA, CDR2 SQIVND (reference sequence). CDR3 length: 12 residues. V shed 8 bases, J shed 6 bases, and the junction held 6 bases outside the gene matches. In DNA form, the CDR3 reads TGTGCCAGTGGATGGGACAGCGCTGAAGCTTTCTTT. Its translation: CASGWDSAEAFF.

The rearrangement joins TRBV20-1 to TRBJ2-3; D is unclear. This CDR3 spans 16 amino acids. Looked up from germline, CDR1 is DFQATT and CDR2 is SNEGSKA (reference sequence). The V gene lost 0 bases and the J gene lost 0 bases, with 13 bases spanning the gap. CDR3 DNA sequence: TGCAGTGCTAGAGACCCGAACAGTTCTAGCACAGATACGCAGTATTTT. Protein product: CSARDPNSSSTDTQYF.

This sequence joins TRBV7-8 and TRBJ2-6, with TRBD1 identical over 9 bases. CDR1 and CDR2 (germline): SGHVS, FQNEAQ. The J segment lost 1 base and the V segment lost 2 bases, leaving 3 bases of the junction unmatched. The CDR3 runs 17 residues. The CDR3 sequence is CASSLSGTGSGANVLTF. The CDR3 coding sequence is TGTGCCAGCAGCTTATCTGGGACAGGGTCTGGGGCCAACGTCCTGACTTTC. The variable domain in full, with the rest retrieved from reference TRBV7-8 and TRBJ2-6, is GAGVSQSPRYKVAKRGQDVALRCDPISGHVSLFWYQQALGQGPEFLTYFQNEAQLDKSGLPSDRFFAERPEGSVSTLKIQRTQQEDSAVYLCASSLSGTGSGANVLTFGAGSRLTVL.

V gene TRBV20-1 combines with J gene TRBJ1-5; no clear D. CDR3 length equals 15 residues. CDR1 and CDR2 from the germline V gene are DFQATT and SNEGSKA (reference sequence). The V end lost 0 bases, the J end lost 0 bases, and 9 bases lay between the germline ends. The CDR3, as DNA: TGCAGTGCTAGAGAGGAAGGGTATAGCAATCAGCCCCAGCATTTT. It translates to CSAREEGYSNQPQHF.

To note about this clonotype: This may arise from a read error, as a much more abundant clone is one base away. The chain employs TRBV6-5 and TRBJ2-5; D call uncertain. Trimming removed 7 bases from V and 1 base from J, with 13 bases in between. This CDR3 contains 14 residues. CDR1 MNHEY and CDR2 SVGAGI come from the germline V gene. CDR3 amino acids: CASTSSCPQETQYF. The CDR3 DNA reads as TGTGCCAGCACTTCCTCCTGCCCCCAAGAGACCCAGTACTTC.

This clonotype was seen repeatedly, ten times or more. DNA for the CDR3: TGTGCCAGCAGTTTCGGAAGGCACGAGCAGTACTTC. Its protein product is CASSFGRHEQYF. The chain combines TRBV12-3 or TRBV12-4 with TRBJ2-7; D not certain. Deletions cut 3 bases from V and 5 bases from J, with 8 bases between. CDR3 size: 12 residues.

This clonotype turned up a few times. The chain has TRBV27 and TRBJ2-3, with D perhaps TRBD1 or TRBD2 (6 bases each). V was clipped by 9 bases and J by 2 bases, with 15 bases between them. Per the germline V gene, CDR1 is MNHEY and CDR2 is SMNVEV (reference sequence). The CDR3 is 14 amino acids. The CDR3 sequence: CASHRGGYTDTQYF. The DNA of the CDR3 is TGTGCCAGTCATAGAGGGGGGTACACAGATACGCAGTATTTT.

This clonotype was recorded many times. The rearrangement uses TRBV12-3 or TRBV12-4 and TRBJ2-5; 11 bases align to TRBD1. The V segment lost 5 bases and the J segment 5 bases; nucleotides outside the gene matches: 4. The length of the CDR3 is 14 residues. CDR3 residues: CASSGQGAWETQYF. The CDR3 DNA reads as TGTGCCAGCAGTGGACAGGGGGCTTGGGAGACCCAGTACTTC.

With regard to this clonotype: Compared with germline, one end of the junction differs, possibly owing to a read error. The chain links TRBV27 to TRBJ2-7; 7 bases map to TRBD1. The germline CDR1 and CDR2 sequences are MNHEY and SMNVEV (reference sequence). CDR3 length: 11 residues. CDR3 amino acids: CVSSSGQEQYF. CDR3 bases: TGTGTCAGCAGTTCGGGACAGGAGCAGTACTTC.